This T cell receptor (beta chain) stems from a study of blood T cell repertoires in COVID-19. Looking at the study overall: Acute and convalescent COVID-19 specimens originated in the United States, Italy and Spain.

As handled by the study authors: It was from reference gene primer amplification that nucleated cell counts were estimated. This table comes from immunoSEQ multiplex PCR, and its TCRdb copy is limited to in-frame clones, with some not included. The V and J calls and clone size are taken from that table; D and trimming were inferred from the DNA. The sample records some 83,000 clones, less than 90% being singletons. Germline V gene lookup returns CDR1 SGHTA and CDR2 FQGNSA. Trimming at V came to 6 bases and at J to 8 bases, leaving 7 bases not matched to a gene. This CDR3 region has 14 residues. The sequenced sample consisted of peripheral blood. The chain has TRBV7-2 and TRBJ1-4, with 9 bases aligning to TRBD1. This clonotype was sampled from a man in his fifties or sixties with active or convalescent COVID-19. As DNA, the CDR3 is TGTGCCAGCAGTTCCGGGACAGGGTGGGAAAAACTGTTTTTT. Its translation: CASSSGTGWEKLFF.